This T cell receptor (beta chain) was documented in a study of cytomegalovirus exposure and HLA in healthy donors. Study at large: HLA-typed donors were the source of approximately 88 million unique TCRs held in an early data release. Study observations and caveats: Sequencing depth roughly uniform across donors was assumed in presence/absence analyses. A later look showed TCR association rates differing by HLA locus, highest for DRB1 and lowest for HLA-C. In vitro testing confirmed three CMV-associated chains as specific for CMV antigens.

This CDR3 has 14 residues. Germline values: CDR1 SGHRS, CDR2 YFSETQ. Germline trimming cut 3 bases from V and 0 bases from J; bases unmatched to any gene: 3. Notes on this clone: Antigen specificity is unknown.

Primers included in the PCR were 60 Vbeta and 13 Jbeta primers. TCRdb keeps only in-frame clones here, not all; method: immunoSEQ multiplex PCR. The sample lists about 110,000 clones, 75% seen once, with 2.5% to 3% in the top ten. This TCR came from a male donor in good health and CMV-seropositive. The genes are TRBV5-1 and TRBJ2-7; 7 nucleotides align to TRBD1. Sample: PBMCs. The CDR3: CASSSDRSSYEQYF. CDR3 nucleotides: TGCGCCAGCAGCTCGGACAGGAGCTCCTACGAGCAGTACTTC.